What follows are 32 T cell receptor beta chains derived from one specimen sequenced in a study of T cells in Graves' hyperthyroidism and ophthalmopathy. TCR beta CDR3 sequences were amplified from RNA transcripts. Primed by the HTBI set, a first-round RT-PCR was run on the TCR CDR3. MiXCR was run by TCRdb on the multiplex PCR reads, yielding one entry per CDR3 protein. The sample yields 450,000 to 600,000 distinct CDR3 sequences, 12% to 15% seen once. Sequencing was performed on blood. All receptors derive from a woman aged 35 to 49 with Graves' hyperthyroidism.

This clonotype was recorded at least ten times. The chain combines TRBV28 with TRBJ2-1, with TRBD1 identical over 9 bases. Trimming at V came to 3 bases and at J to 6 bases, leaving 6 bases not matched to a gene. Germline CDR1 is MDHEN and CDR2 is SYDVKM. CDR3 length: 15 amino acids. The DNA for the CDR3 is TGTGCCAGCAGTTTTCCGGACAGGGGTATCAATGAGCAGTTCTTC. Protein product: CASSFPDRGINEQFF.

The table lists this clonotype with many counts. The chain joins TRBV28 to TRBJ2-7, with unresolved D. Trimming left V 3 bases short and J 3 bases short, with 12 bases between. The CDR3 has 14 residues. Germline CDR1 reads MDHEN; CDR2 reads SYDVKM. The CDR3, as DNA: TGTGCCAGCAGTTTTGGTCGTGTCGGCTACGAGCAGTACTTC. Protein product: CASSFGRVGYEQYF.

In DNA, the CDR3 is TGTGCCACTTCCACTGTCGGGAGCTTCGGCGAGCAGTACTTC. It codes for CATSTVGSFGEQYF. This rearrangement joins TRBV6-1 to TRBJ2-7; maybe TRBD2 (6 bases). Germline values: CDR1 MNHNS, CDR2 SASEGT. CDR3 size: 14 residues. The V end was cut by 10 bases, the J end by 6 bases, with 22 bases between.

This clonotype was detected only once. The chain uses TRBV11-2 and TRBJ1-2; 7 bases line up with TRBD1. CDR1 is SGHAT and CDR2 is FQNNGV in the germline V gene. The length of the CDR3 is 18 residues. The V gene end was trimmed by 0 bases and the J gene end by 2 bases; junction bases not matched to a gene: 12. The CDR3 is CASSLDYGRGRTNYGYTF. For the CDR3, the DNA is TGTGCCAGCAGCTTAGATTATGGCAGGGGGAGAACAAACTATGGCTACACCTTC.

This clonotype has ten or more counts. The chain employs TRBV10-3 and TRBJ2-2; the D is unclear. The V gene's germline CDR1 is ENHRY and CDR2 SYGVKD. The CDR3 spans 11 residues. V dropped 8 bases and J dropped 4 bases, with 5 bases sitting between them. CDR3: CAISPTGELFF. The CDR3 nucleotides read TGTGCCATCTCTCCCACCGGGGAGCTGTTTTTT.

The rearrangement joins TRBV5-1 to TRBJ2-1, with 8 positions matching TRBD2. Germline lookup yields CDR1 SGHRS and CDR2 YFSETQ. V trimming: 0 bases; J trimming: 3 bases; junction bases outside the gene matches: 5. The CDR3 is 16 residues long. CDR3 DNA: TGCGCCAGCAGCTTGGAGGTAGCGGGAAGCTACAATGAGCAGTTCTTC. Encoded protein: CASSLEVAGSYNEQFF. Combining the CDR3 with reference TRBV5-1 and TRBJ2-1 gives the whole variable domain KAGVTQTPRYLIKTRGQQVTLSCSPISGHRSVSWYQQTPGQGLQFLFEYFSETQRNKGNFPGRFSGRQFSNSRSEMNVSTLELGDSALYLCASSLEVAGSYNEQFFGPGTRLTVL.

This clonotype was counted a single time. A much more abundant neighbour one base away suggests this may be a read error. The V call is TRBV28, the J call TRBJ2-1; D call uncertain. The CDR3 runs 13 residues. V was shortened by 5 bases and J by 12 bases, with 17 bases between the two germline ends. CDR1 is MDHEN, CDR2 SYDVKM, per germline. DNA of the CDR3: TGTGCCAGCAGTCTAACAGACCCCATTGGGCAGTTCTTC. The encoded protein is CASSLTDPIGQFF.

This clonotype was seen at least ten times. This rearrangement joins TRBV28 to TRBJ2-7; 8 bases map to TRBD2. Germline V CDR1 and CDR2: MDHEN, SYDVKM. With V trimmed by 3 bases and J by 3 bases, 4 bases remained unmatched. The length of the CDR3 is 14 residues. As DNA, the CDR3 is TGTGCCAGCAGTTTTGCGGGAGGCGTCTACGAGCAGTACTTC. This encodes CASSFAGGVYEQYF.

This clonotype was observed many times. The CDR3 DNA reads as TGTGCCAGCAGCTTAGGAAGTAGCGGGACACAAGAGACCCAGTACTTC. This gives the protein CASSLGSSGTQETQYF. The chain couples TRBV7-2 to TRBJ2-5; 8 bases line up with TRBD2. CDR1 is SGHTA and CDR2 is FQGNSA in the germline V gene. The CDR3 covers 16 residues. V shed 1 base and J 2 bases; nucleotides not matched to a gene: 6.

CDR3 protein: CASRKGQTREQYF. In DNA, the CDR3 is TGTGCCAGCAGAAAGGGGCAGACCCGGGAGCAGTACTTC. The genes are TRBV2 and TRBJ2-7; maybe TRBD1 (5 bases). This CDR3 has 13 residues. Germline V gives CDR1 SNHLY, CDR2 FYNNEI. Trimming removed 6 bases from V and 7 bases from J, with 16 bases in between.

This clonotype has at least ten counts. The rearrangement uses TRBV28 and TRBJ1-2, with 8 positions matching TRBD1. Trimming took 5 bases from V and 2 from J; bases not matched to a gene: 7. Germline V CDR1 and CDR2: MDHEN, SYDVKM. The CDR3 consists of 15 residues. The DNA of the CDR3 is TGTGCCAGCAGTCTATCGGACAGGGCGAACTATGGCTACACCTTC. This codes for CASSLSDRANYGYTF.

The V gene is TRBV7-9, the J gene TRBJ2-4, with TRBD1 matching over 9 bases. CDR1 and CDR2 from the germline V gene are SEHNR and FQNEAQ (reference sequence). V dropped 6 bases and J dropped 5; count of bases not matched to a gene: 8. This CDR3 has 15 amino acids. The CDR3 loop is CASSRTGVFENIQYF. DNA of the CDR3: TGTGCCAGCAGTAGGACAGGGGTGTTTGAAAACATTCAGTACTTC.

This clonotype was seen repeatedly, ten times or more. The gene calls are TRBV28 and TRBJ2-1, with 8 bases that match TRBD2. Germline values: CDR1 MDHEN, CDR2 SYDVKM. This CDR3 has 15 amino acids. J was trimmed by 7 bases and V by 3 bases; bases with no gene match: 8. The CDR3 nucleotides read TGTGCCAGCAGTTTGTTCAGCGGGAGCGGAAATGAGCAGTTCTTC. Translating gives CASSLFSGSGNEQFF.

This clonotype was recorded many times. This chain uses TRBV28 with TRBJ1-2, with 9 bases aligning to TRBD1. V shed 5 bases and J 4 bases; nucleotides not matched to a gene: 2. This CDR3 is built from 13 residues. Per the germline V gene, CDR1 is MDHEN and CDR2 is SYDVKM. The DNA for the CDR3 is TGTGCCAGCAGTACGACAGGGGGCTATGGCTACACCTTC. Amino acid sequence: CASSTTGGYGYTF.

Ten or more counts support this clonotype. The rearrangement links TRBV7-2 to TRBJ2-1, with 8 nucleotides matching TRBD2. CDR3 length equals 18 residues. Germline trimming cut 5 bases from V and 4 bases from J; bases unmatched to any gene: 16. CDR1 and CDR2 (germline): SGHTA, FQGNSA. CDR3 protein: CASSPGVGAGANYNEQFF. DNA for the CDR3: TGTGCCAGCAGCCCTGGGGTAGGAGCGGGAGCCAATTACAATGAGCAGTTCTTC. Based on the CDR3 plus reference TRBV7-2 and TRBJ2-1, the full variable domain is GAGVSQSPSNKVTEKGKDVELRCDPISGHTALYWYRQSLGQGLEFLIYFQGNSAPDKSGLPSDRFSAERTGGSVSTLTIQRTQQEDSAVYLCASSPGVGAGANYNEQFFGPGTRLTVL.

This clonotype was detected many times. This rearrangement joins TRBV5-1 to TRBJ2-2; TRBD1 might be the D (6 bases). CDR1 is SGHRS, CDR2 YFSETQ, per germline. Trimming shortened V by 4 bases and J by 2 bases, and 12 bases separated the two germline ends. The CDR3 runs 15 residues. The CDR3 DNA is TGCGCCAGCAGCGTGGGACACATCAACACCGGGGAGCTGTTTTTT. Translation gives CASSVGHINTGELFF.

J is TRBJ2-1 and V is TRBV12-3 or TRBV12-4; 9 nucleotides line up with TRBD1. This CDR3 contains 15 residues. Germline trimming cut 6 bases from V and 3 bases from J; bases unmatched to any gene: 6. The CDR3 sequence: CASRNPGQGYNEQFF. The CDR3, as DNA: TGTGCCAGCAGGAATCCGGGACAGGGCTACAATGAGCAGTTCTTC.

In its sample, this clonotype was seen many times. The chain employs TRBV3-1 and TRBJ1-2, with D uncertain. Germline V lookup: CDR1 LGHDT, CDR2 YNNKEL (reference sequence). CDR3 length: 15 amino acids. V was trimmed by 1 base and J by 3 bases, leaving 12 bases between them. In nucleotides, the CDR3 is TGTGCCAGCAGCCAAGGATCTCAGCAGTACTATGGCTACACCTTC. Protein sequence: CASSQGSQQYYGYTF.

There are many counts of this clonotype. The CDR3, as DNA: TGTGCCTGGAAACACATATACAATGAGCAGTTCTTC. Translation: CAWKHIYNEQFF. The rearrangement uses TRBV30 and TRBJ2-1; D is unclear. Germline CDR1 is GTSNPN and CDR2 is SVGIG (reference sequence). Trimming left V 4 bases short and J 4 bases short, with 8 bases between. This CDR3 spans 12 amino acids.

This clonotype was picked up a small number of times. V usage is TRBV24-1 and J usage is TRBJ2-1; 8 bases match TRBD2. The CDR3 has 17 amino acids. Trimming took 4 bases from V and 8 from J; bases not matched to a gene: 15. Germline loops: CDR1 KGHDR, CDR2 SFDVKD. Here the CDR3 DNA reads TGTGCCACCAGTGACACCCCCGGGACTAGGTCTGGACATGAGCAGTTCTTC. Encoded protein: CATSDTPGTRSGHEQFF.

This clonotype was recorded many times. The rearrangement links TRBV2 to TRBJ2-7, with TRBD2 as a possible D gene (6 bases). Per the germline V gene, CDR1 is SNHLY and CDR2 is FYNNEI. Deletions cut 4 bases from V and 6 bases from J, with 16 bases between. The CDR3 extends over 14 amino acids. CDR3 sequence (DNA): TGTGCCAGCAGTGTTCGACTAGAGAGTAGCGAGCAGTACTTC. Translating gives CASSVRLESSEQYF.

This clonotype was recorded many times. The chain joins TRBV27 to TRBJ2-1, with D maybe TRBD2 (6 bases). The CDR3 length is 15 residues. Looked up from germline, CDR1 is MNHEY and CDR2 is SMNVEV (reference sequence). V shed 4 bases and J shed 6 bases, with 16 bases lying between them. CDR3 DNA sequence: TGTGCCAGCAGTTCGATCCGGGACTTGTTCAATGAGCAGTTCTTC. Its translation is CASSSIRDLFNEQFF.

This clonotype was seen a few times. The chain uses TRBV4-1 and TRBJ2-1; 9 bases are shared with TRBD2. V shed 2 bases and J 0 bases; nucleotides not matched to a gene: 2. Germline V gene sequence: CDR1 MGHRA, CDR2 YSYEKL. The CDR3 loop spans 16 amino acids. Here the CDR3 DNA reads TGCGCCAGCAGCCAATTAGCGGGAGTCTCCTACAATGAGCAGTTCTTC. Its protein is CASSQLAGVSYNEQFF.

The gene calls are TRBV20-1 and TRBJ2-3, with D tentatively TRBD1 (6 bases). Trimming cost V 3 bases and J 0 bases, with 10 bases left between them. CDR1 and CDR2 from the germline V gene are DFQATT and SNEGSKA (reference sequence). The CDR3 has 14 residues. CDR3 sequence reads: CSARMGASTDTQYF. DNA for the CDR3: TGCAGTGCTAGGATGGGGGCGAGCACAGATACGCAGTATTTT.

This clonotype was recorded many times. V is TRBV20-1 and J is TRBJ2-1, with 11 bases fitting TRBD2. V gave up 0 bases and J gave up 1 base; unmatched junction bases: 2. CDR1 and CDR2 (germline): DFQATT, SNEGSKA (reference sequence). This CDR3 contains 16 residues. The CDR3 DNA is TGCAGTGCTAGAGATAGCGGGAGGGGGTCCTACAATGAGCAGTTCTTC. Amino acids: CSARDSGRGSYNEQFF.

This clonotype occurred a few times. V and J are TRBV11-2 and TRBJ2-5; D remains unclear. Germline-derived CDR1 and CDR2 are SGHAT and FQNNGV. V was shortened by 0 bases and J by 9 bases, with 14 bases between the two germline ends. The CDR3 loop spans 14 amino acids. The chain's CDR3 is CASSLDQAGVAQYF. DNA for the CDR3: TGTGCCAGCAGCTTAGATCAGGCAGGCGTGGCCCAGTACTTC.

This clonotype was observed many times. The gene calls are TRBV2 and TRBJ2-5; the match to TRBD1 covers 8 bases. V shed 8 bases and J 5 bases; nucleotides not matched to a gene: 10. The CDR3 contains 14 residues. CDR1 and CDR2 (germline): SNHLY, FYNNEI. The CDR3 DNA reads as TGTGCCAGCGGTAGGACAGGGTTTCGGGAGACCCAGTACTTC. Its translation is CASGRTGFRETQYF.

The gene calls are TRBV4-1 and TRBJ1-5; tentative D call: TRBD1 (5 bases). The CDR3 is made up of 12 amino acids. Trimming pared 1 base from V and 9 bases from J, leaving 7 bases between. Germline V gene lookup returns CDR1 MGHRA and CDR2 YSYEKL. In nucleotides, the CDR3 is TGCGCCAGCAGCCAAGGTGGGGGGCCCCAGCATTTT. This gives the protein CASSQGGGPQHF.

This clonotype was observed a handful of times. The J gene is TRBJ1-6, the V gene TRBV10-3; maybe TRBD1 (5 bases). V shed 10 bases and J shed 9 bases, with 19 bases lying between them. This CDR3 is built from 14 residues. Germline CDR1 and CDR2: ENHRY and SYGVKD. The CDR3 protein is CATLGEGLGSPLHF. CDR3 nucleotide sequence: TGTGCCACCTTAGGGGAGGGTTTGGGTTCACCCCTCCACTTT.

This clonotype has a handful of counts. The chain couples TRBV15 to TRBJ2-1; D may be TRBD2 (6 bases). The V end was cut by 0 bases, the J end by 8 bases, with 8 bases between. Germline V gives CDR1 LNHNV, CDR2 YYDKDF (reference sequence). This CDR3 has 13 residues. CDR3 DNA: TGTGCCACCAGCAGAGAGCGGGGCCATGAGCAGTTCTTC. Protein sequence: CATSRERGHEQFF.

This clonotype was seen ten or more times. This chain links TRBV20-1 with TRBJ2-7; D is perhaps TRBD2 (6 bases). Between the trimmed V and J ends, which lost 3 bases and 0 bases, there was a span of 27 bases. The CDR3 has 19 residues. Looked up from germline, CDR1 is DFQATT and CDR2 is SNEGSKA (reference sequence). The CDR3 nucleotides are TGCAGTGCTAGTGAAAGACTAGTTTCTGACTGGGGGATCTCCTACGAGCAGTACTTC. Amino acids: CSASERLVSDWGISYEQYF.

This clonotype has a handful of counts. This CDR3 is CSARNPSGTGRLYGYTF. DNA of the CDR3: TGCAGTGCTAGAAATCCTTCCGGGACAGGGCGGCTCTATGGCTACACCTTC. The rearrangement uses TRBV20-1 and TRBJ1-2, with 9 bases identical to TRBD1. J lost 4 bases, V lost 2 bases, and 14 bases had no gene match. This CDR3 is 17 amino acids long. Germline CDR1 and CDR2: DFQATT and SNEGSKA (reference sequence).